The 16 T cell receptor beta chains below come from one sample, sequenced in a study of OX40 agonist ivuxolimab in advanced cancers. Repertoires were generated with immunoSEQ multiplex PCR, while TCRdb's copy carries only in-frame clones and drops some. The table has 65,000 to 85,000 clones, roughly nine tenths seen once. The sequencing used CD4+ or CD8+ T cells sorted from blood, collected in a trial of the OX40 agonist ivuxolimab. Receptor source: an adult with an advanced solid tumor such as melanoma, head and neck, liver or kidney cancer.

The CDR3 is CASSPERKDSLAKNIQYF. The CDR3 DNA reads TGTGCCAGCAGCCCCGAGAGAAAGGACAGTCTAGCCAAAAACATTCAGTACTTC. This sequence joins TRBV9 and TRBJ2-4; perhaps TRBD1 as D (6 bases). CDR3 length: 18 amino acids. Trimming removed 4 bases from V and 0 bases from J, with 20 bases in between. Germline assignment: CDR1 SGDLS and CDR2 YYNGEE.

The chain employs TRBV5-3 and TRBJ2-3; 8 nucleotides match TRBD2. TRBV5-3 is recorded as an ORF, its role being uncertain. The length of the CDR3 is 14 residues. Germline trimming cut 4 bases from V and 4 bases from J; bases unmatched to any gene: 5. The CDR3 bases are TGTGCCAGAAGCCCCGGGACTAGAGCAGATACGCAGTATTTT. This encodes CARSPGTRADTQYF.

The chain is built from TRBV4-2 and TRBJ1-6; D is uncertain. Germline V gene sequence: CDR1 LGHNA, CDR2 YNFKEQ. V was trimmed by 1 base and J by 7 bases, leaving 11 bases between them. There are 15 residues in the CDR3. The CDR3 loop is CASSQGENANSPLHF. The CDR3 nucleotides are TGTGCCAGCAGCCAAGGAGAGAATGCCAATTCACCCCTCCACTTT.

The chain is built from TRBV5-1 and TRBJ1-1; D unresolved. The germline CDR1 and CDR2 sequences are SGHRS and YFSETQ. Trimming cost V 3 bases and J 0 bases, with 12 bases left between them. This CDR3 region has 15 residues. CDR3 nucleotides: TGCGCCAGCAGCTCTAACGGAGGCATGAACACTGAAGCTTTCTTT. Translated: CASSSNGGMNTEAFF. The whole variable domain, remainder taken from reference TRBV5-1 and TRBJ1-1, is KAGVTQTPRYLIKTRGQQVTLSCSPISGHRSVSWYQQTPGQGLQFLFEYFSETQRNKGNFPGRFSGRQFSNSRSEMNVSTLELGDSALYLCASSSNGGMNTEAFFGQGTRLTVV.

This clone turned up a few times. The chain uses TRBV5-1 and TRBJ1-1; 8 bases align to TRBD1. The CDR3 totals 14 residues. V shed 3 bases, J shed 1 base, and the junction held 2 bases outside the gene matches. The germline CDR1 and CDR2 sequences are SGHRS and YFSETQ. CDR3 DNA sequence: TGCGCCAGCAGCTCGGGACAGGCGAACACTGAAGCTTTCTTT. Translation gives CASSSGQANTEAFF.

The CDR3 DNA is TGTGCCAGCAGCTACCCCAGGGGGCCCTCCTACGAGCAGTACTTC. As protein: CASSYPRGPSYEQYF. This chain uses TRBV5-6 with TRBJ2-7; 8 positions agree with TRBD1. The CDR3 extends over 15 amino acids. V lost 3 bases to trimming and J lost 0 bases; unmatched junction nucleotides: 5. Looked up from germline, CDR1 is SGHDT and CDR2 is YYEEEE.

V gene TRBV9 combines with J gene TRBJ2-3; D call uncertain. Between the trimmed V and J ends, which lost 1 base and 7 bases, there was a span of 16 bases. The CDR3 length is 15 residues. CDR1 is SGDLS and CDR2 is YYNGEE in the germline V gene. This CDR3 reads CASSVTPSPTYTQYF. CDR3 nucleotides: TGTGCCAGCAGCGTAACGCCCAGCCCAACCTATACGCAGTATTTT.

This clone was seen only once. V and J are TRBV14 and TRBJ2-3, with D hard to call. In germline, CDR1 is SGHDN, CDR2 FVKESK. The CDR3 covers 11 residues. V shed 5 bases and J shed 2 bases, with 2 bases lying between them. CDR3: CASSYTDTQYF. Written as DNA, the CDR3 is TGTGCCAGCAGCTACACAGATACGCAGTATTTT.

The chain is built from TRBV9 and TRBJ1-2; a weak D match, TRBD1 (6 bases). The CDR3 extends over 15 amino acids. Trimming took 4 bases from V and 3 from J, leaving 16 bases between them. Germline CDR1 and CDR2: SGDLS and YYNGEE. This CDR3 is CASSPGDTRDYGYTF. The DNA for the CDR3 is TGTGCCAGCAGCCCAGGGGACACTAGAGACTATGGCTACACCTTC.

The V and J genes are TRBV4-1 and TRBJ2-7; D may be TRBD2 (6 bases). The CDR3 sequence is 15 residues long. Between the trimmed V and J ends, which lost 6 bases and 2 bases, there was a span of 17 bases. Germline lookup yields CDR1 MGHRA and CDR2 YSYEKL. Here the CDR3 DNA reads TGCGCCAGCAGGAGGTTAGCGGAAGCGGCCTACGAGCAGTACTTC. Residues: CASRRLAEAAYEQYF.

The CDR3 sequence is CSITDKWADTQYF. In nucleotides, the CDR3 is TGCAGCATAACGGACAAATGGGCAGATACGCAGTATTTT. The rearrangement joins TRBV29-1 to TRBJ2-3, with TRBD1 as a possible D gene (5 bases). The length of the CDR3 is 13 residues. Germline CDR1 SQVTM, CDR2 ANQGSEA. V lost 8 bases to trimming and J lost 4 bases, with 16 bases between them.

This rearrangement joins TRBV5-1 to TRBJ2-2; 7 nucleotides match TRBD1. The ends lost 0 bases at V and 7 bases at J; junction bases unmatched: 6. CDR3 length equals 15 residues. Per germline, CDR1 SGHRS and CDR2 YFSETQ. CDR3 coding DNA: TGCGCCAGCAGCTTGGAAAGGGGGCTTAGCGGGGAGCTGTTTTTT. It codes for CASSLERGLSGELFF.

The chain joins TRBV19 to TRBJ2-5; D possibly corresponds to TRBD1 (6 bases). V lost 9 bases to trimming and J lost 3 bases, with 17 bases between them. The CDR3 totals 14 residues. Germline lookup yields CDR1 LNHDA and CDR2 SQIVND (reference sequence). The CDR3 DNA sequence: TGTGCCAGCAGCCCCATGGGACATGAAGAGACCCAGTACTTC. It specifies CASSPMGHEETQYF. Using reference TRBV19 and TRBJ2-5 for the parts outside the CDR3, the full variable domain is DGGITQSPKYLFRKEGQNVTLSCEQNLNHDAMYWYRQDPGQGLRLIYYSQIVNDFQKGDIAEGYSVSREKKESFPLTVTSAQKNPTAFYLCASSPMGHEETQYFGPGTRLLVL.

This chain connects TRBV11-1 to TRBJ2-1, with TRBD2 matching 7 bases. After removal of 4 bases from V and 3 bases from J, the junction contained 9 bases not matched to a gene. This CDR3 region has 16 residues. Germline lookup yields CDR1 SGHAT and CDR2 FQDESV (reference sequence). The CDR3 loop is CASSSTSGTNYNEQFF. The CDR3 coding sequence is TGTGCCAGCAGCTCCACAAGCGGGACCAACTACAATGAGCAGTTCTTC.

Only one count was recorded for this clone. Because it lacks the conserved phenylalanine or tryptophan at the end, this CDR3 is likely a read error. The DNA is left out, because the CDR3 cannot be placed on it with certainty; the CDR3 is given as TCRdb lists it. The CDR3 is CASSHSEGN. V and J are TRBV23-1 and TRBJ1-6. TRBV23-1 is classed as an ORF, of uncertain function. The CDR3 is 9 residues long, ends included.

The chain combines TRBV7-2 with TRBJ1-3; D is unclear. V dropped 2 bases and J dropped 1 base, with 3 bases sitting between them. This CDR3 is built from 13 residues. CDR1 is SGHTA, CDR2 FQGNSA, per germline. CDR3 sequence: CASSLQSGNTIYF. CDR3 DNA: TGTGCCAGCAGCTTACAGTCTGGAAACACCATATATTTT.